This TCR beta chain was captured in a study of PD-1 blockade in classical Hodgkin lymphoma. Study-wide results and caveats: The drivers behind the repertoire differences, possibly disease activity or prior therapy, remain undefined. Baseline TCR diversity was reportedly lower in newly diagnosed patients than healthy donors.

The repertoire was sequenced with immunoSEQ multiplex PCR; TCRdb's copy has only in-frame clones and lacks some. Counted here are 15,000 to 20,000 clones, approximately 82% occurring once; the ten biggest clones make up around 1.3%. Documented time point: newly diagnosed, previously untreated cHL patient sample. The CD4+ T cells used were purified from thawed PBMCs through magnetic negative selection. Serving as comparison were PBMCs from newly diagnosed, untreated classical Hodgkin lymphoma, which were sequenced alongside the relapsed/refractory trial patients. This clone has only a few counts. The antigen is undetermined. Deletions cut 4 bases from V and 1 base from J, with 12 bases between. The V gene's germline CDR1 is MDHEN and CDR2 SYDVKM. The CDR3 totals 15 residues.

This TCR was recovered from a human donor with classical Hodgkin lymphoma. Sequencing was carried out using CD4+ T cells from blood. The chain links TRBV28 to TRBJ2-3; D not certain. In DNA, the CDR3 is TGTGCCAGCAGTTCCCAGACAACAGGCACAGATACGCAGTATTTT. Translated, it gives CASSSQTTGTDTQYF.